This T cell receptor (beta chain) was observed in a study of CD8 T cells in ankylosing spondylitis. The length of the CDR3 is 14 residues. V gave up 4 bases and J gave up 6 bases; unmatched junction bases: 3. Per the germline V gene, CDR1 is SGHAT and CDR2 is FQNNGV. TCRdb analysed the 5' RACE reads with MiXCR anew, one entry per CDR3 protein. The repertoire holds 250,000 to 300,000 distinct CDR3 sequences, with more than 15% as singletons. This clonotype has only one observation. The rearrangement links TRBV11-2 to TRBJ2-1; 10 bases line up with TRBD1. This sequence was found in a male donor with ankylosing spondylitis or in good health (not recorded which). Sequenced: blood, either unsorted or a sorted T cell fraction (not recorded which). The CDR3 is CASSWGQGTNEQFF. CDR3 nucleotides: TGTGCCAGCAGCTGGGGACAGGGGACCAATGAGCAGTTCTTC.